The 31 T cell receptor beta chains below all came from one sample that was sequenced in a study of beta chain features in type 1 diabetes. Expressed TCRB transcripts were sequenced because the isolated RNA had all been reverse transcribed beforehand. TCRdb's copy holds only in-frame clones and misses some; the assay was immunoSEQ multiplex PCR. The sample has more than 300,000 clones; roughly an eighth are singletons. Sequencing was performed on naive CD4+ T cells from blood. The receptors come from a man aged 18 to 35 in good health.

The chain recombines TRBV11-2 with TRBJ2-4, with TRBD2 matching 7 bases. From germline, CDR1 is SGHAT and CDR2 FQNNGV. The J segment lost 12 bases and the V segment lost 6 bases, leaving 11 bases of the junction unmatched. The CDR3 loop spans 13 amino acids. CDR3 region: CASRRLAAHDQYF. In nucleotides, the CDR3 is TGTGCCAGCAGGCGTCTAGCGGCGCACGATCAGTACTTC.

This clone was counted a few times. The chain couples TRBV4-3 to TRBJ2-3; 12 bases are a match to TRBD2. The germline CDR1 and CDR2 sequences are LGHNA and YSLEER. This CDR3 contains 18 residues. V lost 3 bases, J lost 2 bases, and 9 bases stayed unmatched. CDR3 amino acids: CASSQMKTSGSATDTQYF. The CDR3 coding sequence is TGCGCCAGCAGCCAGATGAAGACTAGCGGGAGCGCCACAGATACGCAGTATTTT.

The chain carries TRBV6-5 and TRBJ2-7; TRBD1 might be the D (5 bases). Germline assignment: CDR1 MNHEY and CDR2 SVGAGI. V gave up 0 bases and J gave up 2 bases, with 14 bases separating them. This CDR3 has 16 residues. CDR3 in amino acids: CASSYSFNPGTYEQYF. CDR3 DNA: TGTGCCAGCAGTTACTCATTCAACCCAGGGACCTACGAGCAGTACTTC.

This clone was observed a handful of times. The genes are TRBV7-9 and TRBJ2-3, with 7 bases matching TRBD2. This CDR3 contains 17 residues. CDR1 and CDR2 from the germline V gene are SEHNR and FQNEAQ (reference sequence). Trimming took 1 base from V and 2 from J; bases not matched to a gene: 9. The CDR3 reads CASSLGGASGNTDTQYF. For the CDR3, the DNA is TGTGCCAGCAGCTTAGGAGGGGCTAGCGGAAACACAGATACGCAGTATTTT.

CDR3 region: CASSPGQGPSNEQFF. The CDR3 DNA reads TGCGCCAGCAGCCCCGGACAGGGCCCTAGCAATGAGCAGTTCTTC. The genes are TRBV4-3 and TRBJ2-1, with 8 bases lining up with TRBD1. Germline CDR1 LGHNA, CDR2 YSLEER. The ends lost 4 bases at V and 6 bases at J; junction bases unmatched: 8. This CDR3 spans 15 amino acids.

The chain combines TRBV6-5 with TRBJ1-5; D is unclear. The length of the CDR3 is 16 residues. Germline V gives CDR1 MNHEY, CDR2 SVGAGI. Trimming stripped 0 bases from V and 2 bases from J, with 11 bases between. CDR3 in DNA: TGTGCCAGCAGTTACTCGAACCAGGTGGGCAATCAGCCCCAGCATTTT. This gives the protein CASSYSNQVGNQPQHF.

The V gene is TRBV5-4, the J gene TRBJ1-4; D ambiguous. Trimming stripped 0 bases from V and 4 bases from J, with 4 bases between. CDR1 and CDR2 (germline): SGHNT, YYREEE (reference sequence). The CDR3 sequence is 13 residues long. Here the CDR3 DNA reads TGTGCCAGCAGCTTGGACTTTAATGAAAAACTGTTTTTT. This gives the protein CASSLDFNEKLFF.

This clone appeared a few times. Here the CDR3 reads CASSSIKGFEQFF. CDR3 coding DNA: TGTGCCAGCAGCTCAATCAAGGGGTTTGAGCAGTTCTTC. This sequence joins TRBV11-2 and TRBJ2-1; the D gene is possibly TRBD1 (5 bases). Trimming removed 4 bases from V and 9 bases from J, with 13 bases in between. CDR3 length: 13 amino acids. CDR1 is SGHAT and CDR2 is FQNNGV in the germline V gene.

This clone showed up just a few times. Here the CDR3 reads CASRRQGWASGLGNEQFF. As DNA, the CDR3 is TGTGCCAGCAGGCGACAGGGGTGGGCGTCCGGGCTAGGCAATGAGCAGTTCTTC. The rearrangement joins TRBV7-2 to TRBJ2-1, with 8 bases lining up with TRBD1. The germline gives CDR1 SGHTA, CDR2 FQGNSA. Unmatched junction bases numbered 19, after V lost 6 bases and J lost 6 bases. The CDR3 is made up of 18 amino acids.

The genes are TRBV7-9 and TRBJ1-1; TRBD1 aligns across 7 bases. V lost 1 base and J lost 1; bases outside the gene matches: 9. Germline-derived CDR1 and CDR2 are SEHNR and FQNEAQ (reference sequence). The CDR3 length is 17 residues. The CDR3 bases are TGTGCCAGCAGCTTAGGCCGACTGGGACAGAGGAACACTGAAGCTTTCTTT. Translating gives CASSLGRLGQRNTEAFF. Using reference TRBV7-9 and TRBJ1-1 for the parts outside the CDR3, the full variable domain is DTGVSQNPRHKITKRGQNVTFRCDPISEHNRLYWYRQTLGQGPEFLTYFQNEAQLEKSRLLSDRFSAERPKGSFSTLEIQRTEQGDSAMYLCASSLGRLGQRNTEAFFGQGTRLTVV.

There are a few counts of this clone. The V and J genes are TRBV30 and TRBJ2-7; tentative D call: TRBD2 (5 bases). The CDR3 covers 12 residues. V was cut by 3 bases and J by 3 bases, with 9 bases left in between. Germline V gene data show CDR1 as GTSNPN and CDR2 as SVGIG (reference sequence). CDR3 in amino acids: CAWSGEIYEQYF. In DNA, the CDR3 is TGTGCCTGGAGCGGGGAGATCTACGAGCAGTACTTC.

The chain couples TRBV19 to TRBJ2-1, with a weak D call TRBD1 (6 bases). Trimming cost V 3 bases and J 8 bases, with 11 bases left between them. The germline CDR1 and CDR2 sequences are LNHDA and SQIVND (reference sequence). The CDR3 loop spans 13 amino acids. CDR3 sequence reads: CASSILQGHEQFF. CDR3 nucleotides: TGTGCCAGTAGTATCTTACAGGGCCATGAGCAGTTCTTC.

The chain links TRBV4-1 to TRBJ1-5; 8 nucleotides agree with TRBD1. V gave up 2 bases and J gave up 6 bases; unmatched junction bases: 6. CDR1 MGHRA and CDR2 YSYEKL come from the germline V gene. This CDR3 spans 15 amino acids. CDR3 DNA: TGCGCCAGCAGCCAACTTGGACAGGGAGGTCAGCCCCAGCATTTT. Translation gives CASSQLGQGGQPQHF.

The chain recombines TRBV6-6 with TRBJ1-1; tentatively, D is TRBD1 (6 bases). V lost 2 bases to trimming and J lost 5 bases, with 12 bases between them. CDR1 and CDR2 (germline): MNHNY, SVGAGI (reference sequence). The CDR3 contains 14 residues. In DNA form, the CDR3 reads TGTGCCAGCAGTTACGACAGGTCGAGGACTGAAGCTTTCTTT. It is translated as CASSYDRSRTEAFF.

This chain's CDR3 is CSANGNYGYTF. The CDR3 DNA reads as TGCAGTGCTAACGGGAACTATGGCTACACCTTC. The chain employs TRBV20-1 and TRBJ1-2; D call uncertain. Germline V gene lookup returns CDR1 DFQATT and CDR2 SNEGSKA (reference sequence). Trimming removed 4 bases at V and 2 bases at J, with 5 bases between. The CDR3 consists of 11 residues.

In its sample, this clone was seen a few times. The J gene is TRBJ2-6, the V gene TRBV30; maybe TRBD2 (5 bases). V was clipped by 5 bases and J by 2 bases, with 10 bases between them. The CDR3 contains 14 residues. CDR1 is GTSNPN and CDR2 is SVGIG in the germline V gene (reference sequence). Here the CDR3 DNA reads TGTGCCTGGGGACTGCAAGCTGGGGCCAACGTCCTGACTTTC. It yields the protein CAWGLQAGANVLTF.

The J gene is TRBJ1-5, the V gene TRBV4-3; D not certain. Looked up from germline, CDR1 is LGHNA and CDR2 is YSLEER. With 0 bases removed from V and 10 bases from J, the gap between germline ends came to 16 bases. The CDR3 loop spans 15 amino acids. DNA of the CDR3: TGCGCCAGCAGCCAAGAGTTCGGAGGCCGCCAACCCCAGCATTTT. Its protein product is CASSQEFGGRQPQHF.

This chain connects TRBV27 to TRBJ1-6, with D possibly being TRBD1 (6 bases). Trimming left V 7 bases short and J 9 bases short, with 16 bases between. CDR3 size: 14 residues. The germline V gene encodes CDR1 MNHEY and CDR2 SMNVEV (reference sequence). This CDR3 reads CASTLTGPGSPLHF. The CDR3 region has the DNA TGTGCCAGCACCTTAACAGGGCCGGGTTCACCCCTCCACTTT.

The chain combines TRBV7-8 with TRBJ1-1; D call uncertain. V was shortened by 3 bases and J by 0 bases, with 5 bases between the two germline ends. The CDR3 has 13 amino acids. CDR1 and CDR2 from the germline V gene are SGHVS and FQNEAQ. CDR3 in amino acids: CASSLFVNTEAFF. The CDR3 region has the DNA TGTGCCAGCAGCTTGTTCGTGAACACTGAAGCTTTCTTT. The whole variable domain, filled in from reference TRBV7-8 and TRBJ1-1, reads GAGVSQSPRYKVAKRGQDVALRCDPISGHVSLFWYQQALGQGPEFLTYFQNEAQLDKSGLPSDRFFAERPEGSVSTLKIQRTQQEDSAVYLCASSLFVNTEAFFGQGTRLTVV.

V and J are TRBV7-3 and TRBJ1-1, with unresolved D. The CDR3 runs to 13 residues. V was clipped by 7 bases and J by 3 bases, with 12 bases between them. Germline CDR1 reads SGHTA; CDR2 reads FQGTGA. The CDR3 DNA reads TGTGCCAGCACCTATAACCGGGACACTGAAGCTTTCTTT. This encodes CASTYNRDTEAFF.

The chain employs TRBV28 and TRBJ2-7, with 8 bases matching TRBD1. This CDR3 spans 14 amino acids. In germline, CDR1 is MDHEN, CDR2 SYDVKM. After removal of 4 bases from V and 3 bases from J, the junction contained 5 bases not matched to a gene. The CDR3 sequence is CASSSTGDNYEQYF. CDR3 DNA sequence: TGTGCCAGCAGTTCGACAGGGGACAACTACGAGCAGTACTTC.

This clone was counted only a few times. V gene TRBV30 combines with J gene TRBJ1-2; D is unclear. The CDR3 runs to 11 residues. CDR1 and CDR2 from the germline V gene are GTSNPN and SVGIG (reference sequence). V was trimmed by 0 bases and J by 4 bases, leaving 3 bases between them. For the CDR3, the DNA is TGTGCCTGGAGTGTCAGCTATGGCTACACCTTC. Residues: CAWSVSYGYTF.

This clone was seen more than once but under ten times. The chain is built from TRBV9 and TRBJ2-1; D uncertain. The germline gives CDR1 SGDLS, CDR2 YYNGEE. The germline V and J ends were trimmed by 0 bases and 0 bases, with 7 bases remaining between them. This CDR3 contains 15 residues. CDR3 amino acids: CASSVEASSYNEQFF. CDR3 DNA: TGTGCCAGCAGCGTAGAAGCGAGCTCCTACAATGAGCAGTTCTTC.

A note on this clone: The same CDR3 can be traced to other DNA sequences in this sample. This chain uses TRBV4-2 with TRBJ2-5, with D maybe TRBD2 (5 bases). This CDR3 spans 14 amino acids. Germline V gene data show CDR1 as LGHNA and CDR2 as YNFKEQ. Trimming shortened V by 1 base and J by 2 bases, and 8 bases separated the two germline ends. CDR3 DNA sequence: TGTGCCAGCAGCCAAGTTGGGAGACAAGAGACCCAGTACTTC. Translation gives CASSQVGRQETQYF.

This chain joins TRBV7-3 and TRBJ2-1; 11 bases align to TRBD2. The CDR3 spans 16 residues. The germline CDR1 and CDR2 sequences are SGHTA and FQGTGA. J lost 2 bases, V lost 4 bases, and 4 bases had no gene match. CDR3: CASSSFSGRAYNEQFF. The DNA for the CDR3 is TGTGCCAGCAGCTCCTTTAGCGGGAGGGCCTACAATGAGCAGTTCTTC.

The chain recombines TRBV5-1 with TRBJ1-2; 9 bases fit TRBD1. J gave up 7 bases and V 6 bases, and 10 bases lay outside the gene matches. Germline V gene sequence: CDR1 SGHRS, CDR2 YFSETQ. The CDR3 consists of 14 residues. CDR3 sequence (DNA): TGCGCCAGCAATTCCGGACAGGGGATGAGTGGCTACACCTTC. It codes for CASNSGQGMSGYTF.

The CDR3 DNA follows: TGCGCCAGCAGGGAAGGGACAGGGAACTCCTACGAGCAGTACTTC. This codes for CASREGTGNSYEQYF. The rearrangement links TRBV10-2 to TRBJ2-7; TRBD1 matches 9 bases. The CDR3 is 15 residues long. Germline V gene data show CDR1 as WSHSY and CDR2 as SAAADI. The V segment lost 6 bases and the J segment 0 bases; nucleotides outside the gene matches: 6.

This sequence joins TRBV4-3 and TRBJ1-4; D is perhaps TRBD1 (5 bases). CDR3 length equals 15 residues. V dropped 0 bases and J dropped 3 bases, with 8 bases sitting between them. Germline V gene data show CDR1 as LGHNA and CDR2 as YSLEER. CDR3 residues: CASSQDWGANEKLFF. The DNA of the CDR3 is TGCGCCAGCAGCCAAGACTGGGGGGCTAATGAAAAACTGTTTTTT.

This clone was seen only a few times. The CDR3 nucleotides are TGTGCCAGCAGTGTTGAAGGGACCTCGGGAGGGTTTCGATACTTC. Translated, it gives CASSVEGTSGGFRYF. This sequence joins TRBV2 and TRBJ2-7; 8 bases agree with TRBD2. This CDR3 comprises 15 residues. J gave up 13 bases and V 4 bases, and 18 bases lay outside the gene matches. Germline lookup yields CDR1 SNHLY and CDR2 FYNNEI.

This clone was recorded a few times. This sequence joins TRBV6-5 and TRBJ2-5; 11 nucleotides align to TRBD2. From germline, CDR1 is MNHEY and CDR2 SVGAGI. The CDR3 is 16 amino acids. V shed 0 bases, J shed 3 bases, and the junction held 3 bases outside the gene matches. The DNA of the CDR3 is TGTGCCAGCAGTTACTCGGAGGGACTAGCGGAAGAGACCCAGTACTTC. Translation gives CASSYSEGLAEETQYF.

The rearrangement joins TRBV5-1 to TRBJ2-7; tentatively, D is TRBD1 (6 bases). Germline-derived CDR1 and CDR2 are SGHRS and YFSETQ. V was cut by 1 base and J by 3 bases, with 14 bases left in between. The CDR3 is made up of 15 amino acids. Here the CDR3 DNA reads TGCGCCAGCAGCTTGAGGTTTGGACAGCTCTACGAGCAGTACTTC. Amino acids: CASSLRFGQLYEQYF.